This record concerns one T cell receptor beta chain sequence. What it recognizes is unknown. Here the CDR3 omits its conserved ending phenylalanine or tryptophan, so a read error is the likely source. The entry originates in a study of T cells after yellow fever vaccination. Findings of the study overall: Contamination of FACS-sorted repertoires by abundant clonotypes from the bulk population could occur.

The CDR3 sequence is 14 residues long. CDR1 SGHVS and CDR2 FNYEAQ come from the germline V gene. The V end was cut by 0 bases, the J end by 5 bases, with 11 bases between. TCRdb re-derived calls from the 5' RACE reads in MiXCR, one entry per CDR3 protein. The sample has around 600,000 distinct CDR3 sequences; approximately 13% are singletons. The chain carries TRBV7-6 and TRBJ2-7, with a possible D match to TRBD1 (6 bases). The sequence was obtained from a man younger than 40 who received the YFV17D yellow fever vaccine. The source was PBMCs, collected on the day of the yellow fever booster vaccination. The CDR3 nucleotides are TGTGCCAGCAGCTTAGCGATACAGGGCAACGAGCAGTACTCC. It yields the protein CASSLAIQGNEQYS.